These T cell receptor beta chains were read from a single sample in a study of blood T cell repertoires in COVID-19. The table came from immunoSEQ multiplex PCR; TCRdb's copy has only in-frame clones and leaves some out. The sample shows about 250,000 clones, roughly 88% of them seen only once. Sequencing was performed on peripheral blood. These receptors came from a woman older than 75 with COVID-19, enrolled during active disease. The CDR3 runs from the conserved cysteine through the conserved F or W.

>TRBV28
CASRTGGKPQHF
>TRBV11-2
CASSLGVEAFF
>TRBV6-1
CASSERQNSPLHF
>TRBV10-3
CAIGDRERNTIYF
>TRBV9
CASSVGGGSGNTIYF
>TRBV7-6
CASSLIRGTGELFF
>TRBV12-2
CASRLAGTAPKSNNSPLHF
>TRBV6-5
CASSSGQGRRETQYF
>TRBV7-8
CASSLGAVNYEQYF
>TRBV6-1
CASSDRIYEQYF
>TRBV2
CASNKQGVYGYTF
>TRBV29-1
CSVFAYQETQYF
>TRBV5-6
CASTLRTGGGYTF
>TRBV12-3/TRBV12-4
CASSSGGNQPQHF
>TRBV24-1
CATSVSGLTEAFF
>TRBV28
CASSLTSRGELFF
>TRBV19
CATSRGPIGEKLFF
>TRBV12-3/TRBV12-4
CASRTGVSYEQYF
>TRBV10-2
CASSETVWGDTEAFF
>TRBV14
CASSQLQGRGELFF
>TRBV7-2
CASSLAPATNEKLFF
>TRBV5-6
CASSLAGNQPQHF
>TRBV11-2
CASSFGGGAYNEQFF
>TRBV29-1
CSVDTGTLYGYTF
>TRBV6-2/TRBV6-3
CASSREMLAGHLAKNIQYF
>TRBV28
CASRNGQGKVGNQPQHF
>TRBV28
CASRFYGTGESWAFF
>TRBV2
CASTGGGTLNSPLHF
>TRBV10-2
CASSPRSSTDTQYF